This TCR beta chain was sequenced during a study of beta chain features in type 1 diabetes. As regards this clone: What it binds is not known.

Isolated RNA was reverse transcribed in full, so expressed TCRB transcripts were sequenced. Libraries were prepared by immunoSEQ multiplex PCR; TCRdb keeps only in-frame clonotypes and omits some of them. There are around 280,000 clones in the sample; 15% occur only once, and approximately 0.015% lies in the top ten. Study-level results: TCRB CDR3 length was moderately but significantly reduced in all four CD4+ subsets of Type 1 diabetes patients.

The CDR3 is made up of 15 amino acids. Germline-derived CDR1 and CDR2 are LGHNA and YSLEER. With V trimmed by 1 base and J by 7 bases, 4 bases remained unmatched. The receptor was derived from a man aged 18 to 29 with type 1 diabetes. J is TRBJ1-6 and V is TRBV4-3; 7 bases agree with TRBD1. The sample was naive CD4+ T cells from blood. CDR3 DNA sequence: TGCGCCAGCAGCCAAGCCGACAGGGAGAATTCACCCCTCCACTTT. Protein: CASSQADRENSPLHF.